This record looks at one T cell receptor beta chain sequence and its context. This entry comes from a study of shared clonotypes between healthy human individuals. The germline gives CDR1 SGHRS, CDR2 YFSETQ. Trimming cost V 5 bases and J 3 bases; bases outside gene matches: 8. This CDR3 comprises 14 residues. Method: immunoSEQ multiplex PCR; TCRdb's copy keeps in-frame clones and lacks some. In the table there are fewer than 2.5 million clones, roughly 93% of which are singletons. The V and J genes are TRBV5-1 and TRBJ2-7; 7 nucleotides line up with TRBD2. The sample was naive CD4+ T cells from PBMCs. Regarding subset: CD45RA+ positively selected. The sequence was collected from a man between 18 and 35 years old in good health. Some clones in this sample may be carry-over from other donors' samples. As DNA, the CDR3 is TGCGCCAGCAGTCCCGGGAGGATGCTCTACGAGCAGTACTTC. This encodes CASSPGRMLYEQYF.